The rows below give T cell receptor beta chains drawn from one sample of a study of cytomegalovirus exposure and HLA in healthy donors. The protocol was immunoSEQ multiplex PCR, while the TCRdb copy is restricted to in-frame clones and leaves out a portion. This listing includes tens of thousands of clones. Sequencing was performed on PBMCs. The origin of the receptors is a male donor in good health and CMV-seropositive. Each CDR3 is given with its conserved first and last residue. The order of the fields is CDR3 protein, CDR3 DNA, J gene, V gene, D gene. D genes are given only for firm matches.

cdr3_aa: CASTRGGQRNTIYF
cdr3_nt: TGTGCCAGCACAAGGGGTGGGCAGCGAAACACCATATATTTT
j_call: TRBJ1-3
v_call: TRBV13
d_call: .

cdr3_aa: CASSEGQGALSRDEQYF
cdr3_nt: TGTGCCAGCTCTGAAGGACAGGGGGCTTTGTCAAGGGACGAGCAGTACTTC
j_call: TRBJ2-7
v_call: TRBV18
d_call: TRBD1

cdr3_aa: CASSYRDGRSYNEQFF
cdr3_nt: TGCGCCAGCAGCTACAGGGATGGGCGCTCCTACAATGAGCAGTTCTTC
j_call: TRBJ2-1
v_call: TRBV4-1
d_call: .

cdr3_aa: CASIGADTQYF
cdr3_nt: TGTGCCAGCATAGGAGCGGATACGCAGTATTTT
j_call: TRBJ2-3
v_call: TRBV6-5
d_call: .

cdr3_aa: CASSLTPGEDTQYF
cdr3_nt: TGTGCCAGCAGTTTAACCCCCGGGGAGGATACGCAGTATTTT
j_call: TRBJ2-3
v_call: TRBV28
d_call: .

cdr3_aa: CASSSGQGTDTQYF
cdr3_nt: TGTGCCAGCAGCTCCGGACAGGGGACAGATACGCAGTATTTT
j_call: TRBJ2-3
v_call: TRBV5-6
d_call: TRBD1

cdr3_aa: CASSDGQGESSPLHF
cdr3_nt: TGTGCCAGCAGTGACGGGCAGGGTGAAAGTTCACCCCTCCACTTT
j_call: TRBJ1-6
v_call: TRBV2
d_call: .

cdr3_aa: CASRPGTGDTGELFF
cdr3_nt: TGCGCCAGCAGACCCGGGACAGGGGACACCGGGGAGCTGTTTTTT
j_call: TRBJ2-2
v_call: TRBV5-1
d_call: TRBD1

cdr3_aa: CASSVGLAGDNEQFF
cdr3_nt: TGTGCCAGCAGCGTAGGACTAGCGGGAGACAATGAGCAGTTCTTC
j_call: TRBJ2-1
v_call: TRBV6-4
d_call: TRBD2

cdr3_aa: CASSLAGYNEQFF
cdr3_nt: TGTGCCAGCAGTCTAGCGGGGTACAATGAGCAGTTCTTC
j_call: TRBJ2-1
v_call: TRBV6-1
d_call: TRBD2

cdr3_aa: CASMHGAAGVGEQYF
cdr3_nt: TGTGCCAGCATGCATGGCGCAGCGGGAGTTGGGGAGCAGTACTTC
j_call: TRBJ2-7
v_call: TRBV6-1
d_call: TRBD2

cdr3_aa: CASSFAGRGYNSPLHF
cdr3_nt: TGTGCCAGCAGTTTTGCGGGGAGAGGATATAATTCACCCCTCCACTTT
j_call: TRBJ1-6
v_call: TRBV28
d_call: .

cdr3_aa: CSVDGTSGRTDTQYF
cdr3_nt: TGCAGCGTCGACGGGACTAGCGGCCGCACAGATACGCAGTATTTT
j_call: TRBJ2-3
v_call: TRBV29-1
d_call: TRBD2

cdr3_aa: CASSPTLWNTEAFF
cdr3_nt: TGTGCCAGCTCACCGACACTGTGGAACACTGAAGCTTTCTTT
j_call: TRBJ1-1
v_call: TRBV18
d_call: .

cdr3_aa: CASSSQGGTDTQYF
cdr3_nt: TGTGCCAGCAGTTCACAGGGCGGGACAGATACGCAGTATTTT
j_call: TRBJ2-3
v_call: TRBV28
d_call: .

cdr3_aa: CAWTLGGYGYTF
cdr3_nt: TGTGCCTGGACCCTGGGGGGCTATGGCTACACCTTC
j_call: TRBJ1-2
v_call: TRBV30
d_call: .

cdr3_aa: CASGQSSYEQYF
cdr3_nt: TGTGCCAGCGGACAGTCATCCTACGAGCAGTACTTC
j_call: TRBJ2-7
v_call: TRBV6-5
d_call: .

cdr3_aa: CASSLSGLPVGQETQYF
cdr3_nt: TGTGCCAGCAGCTTGTCGGGACTACCCGTTGGGCAAGAGACCCAGTACTTC
j_call: TRBJ2-5
v_call: TRBV7-3
d_call: TRBD2

cdr3_aa: CASQTKQSGGSGYTF
cdr3_nt: TGTGCCAGCCAAACCAAACAGTCAGGGGGATCTGGCTACACCTTC
j_call: TRBJ1-2
v_call: TRBV27
d_call: TRBD1

cdr3_aa: CASSTGETQYF
cdr3_nt: TGTGCCAGCAGTACCGGAGAGACCCAGTACTTC
j_call: TRBJ2-5
v_call: TRBV2
d_call: .

cdr3_aa: CASGTVGGTTDTQYF
cdr3_nt: TGTGCTAGTGGGACCGTTGGGGGGACCACAGATACGCAGTATTTT
j_call: TRBJ2-3
v_call: TRBV12-5
d_call: .

cdr3_aa: CSAEGLDGDTQYF
cdr3_nt: TGCAGCGCCGAGGGACTGGATGGAGATACGCAGTATTTT
j_call: TRBJ2-3
v_call: TRBV29-1
d_call: .

cdr3_aa: CASSAKGQEGNTIYF
cdr3_nt: TGTGCCAGCAGTGCTAAAGGACAGGAGGGAAACACCATATATTTT
j_call: TRBJ1-3
v_call: TRBV6-1
d_call: TRBD1

cdr3_aa: CASSWVGANYGYTF
cdr3_nt: TGCGCCAGCAGCTGGGTGGGGGCGAACTATGGCTACACCTTC
j_call: TRBJ1-2
v_call: TRBV5-1
d_call: .

cdr3_aa: CATGTVNEKLFF
cdr3_nt: TGTGCCACTGGGACAGTTAATGAAAAACTGTTTTTT
j_call: TRBJ1-4
v_call: TRBV15
d_call: TRBD1

cdr3_aa: CASSGGQLEAFF
cdr3_nt: TGTGCCAGCAGCGGAGGACAGCTTGAAGCTTTCTTT
j_call: TRBJ1-1
v_call: TRBV13
d_call: .

cdr3_aa: CASSPGTGGAGTEAFF
cdr3_nt: TGCGCCAGCAGCCCCGGGACAGGGGGAGCAGGCACTGAAGCTTTCTTT
j_call: TRBJ1-1
v_call: TRBV5-1
d_call: TRBD1

cdr3_aa: CSVTGQGSYEQYF
cdr3_nt: TGCAGCGTTACTGGACAGGGGAGTTACGAGCAGTACTTC
j_call: TRBJ2-7
v_call: TRBV29-1
d_call: TRBD1

cdr3_aa: CAWMRHLRGRRDGANVLTF
cdr3_nt: TGTGCCTGGATGAGACACTTAAGGGGGCGCAGGGATGGGGCCAACGTCCTGACTTTC
j_call: TRBJ2-6
v_call: TRBV30
d_call: TRBD1

cdr3_aa: CSVIPGLAGSTDTQYF
cdr3_nt: TGCAGCGTCATTCCTGGACTAGCGGGAAGCACAGATACGCAGTATTTT
j_call: TRBJ2-3
v_call: TRBV29-1
d_call: TRBD2

cdr3_aa: CAITPGQENTEAFF
cdr3_nt: TGTGCCATCACGCCGGGACAGGAGAACACTGAAGCTTTCTTT
j_call: TRBJ1-1
v_call: TRBV10-3
d_call: TRBD1

cdr3_aa: CASSSPGGTLWPLHF
cdr3_nt: TGTGCCAGCAGTTCCCCCGGAGGGACCCTGTGGCCCCTCCACTTT
j_call: TRBJ1-6
v_call: TRBV27
d_call: .

cdr3_aa: CASSETGTGDEKLFF
cdr3_nt: TGTGCCAGCAGTGAAACCGGGACAGGGGATGAAAAACTGTTTTTT
j_call: TRBJ1-4
v_call: TRBV6-1
d_call: TRBD1

cdr3_aa: CSVEGLVGNEQFF
cdr3_nt: TGCAGCGTTGAAGGACTAGTTGGCAATGAGCAGTTCTTC
j_call: TRBJ2-1
v_call: TRBV29-1
d_call: .

cdr3_aa: CASSPGQGSYEQYF
cdr3_nt: TGTGCCAGCTCACCAGGACAGGGGAGCTACGAGCAGTACTTC
j_call: TRBJ2-7
v_call: TRBV18
d_call: TRBD1

cdr3_aa: CASSQDFTGSYYGYTF
cdr3_nt: TGTGCCAGCAGCCAAGATTTTACAGGGTCTTACTATGGCTACACCTTC
j_call: TRBJ1-2
v_call: TRBV4-2
d_call: .

cdr3_aa: CASSWGIGQIAYEQYF
cdr3_nt: TGTGCCAGCAGTTGGGGGATTGGACAGATTGCCTACGAGCAGTACTTC
j_call: TRBJ2-7
v_call: TRBV27
d_call: .

cdr3_aa: CASSSRQGREQYF
cdr3_nt: TGTGCCAGCAGTTCCCGACAGGGTCGCGAGCAGTACTTC
j_call: TRBJ2-7
v_call: TRBV6-5
d_call: TRBD1